Each of the 15 T cell receptor beta chains below was sequenced from the same sample in a study of blood T cell repertoires in COVID-19. Profiled with immunoSEQ multiplex PCR; TCRdb holds only in-frame clones, not every one. The top ten clones hold around 6.6% of a sample with 90,000 to 100,000 clones, roughly 80% of them seen once. The material sequenced was peripheral blood. Receptor source: a man aged 55 to 70 with acute or convalescent COVID-19.

The V and J genes are TRBV11-2 and TRBJ2-2, with 10 positions matching TRBD2. Per the germline V gene, CDR1 is SGHAT and CDR2 is FQNNGV. CDR3 length equals 16 residues. Trimming at V came to 5 bases and at J to 7 bases, leaving 10 bases not matched to a gene. CDR3 bases: TGTGCCAGCAGCCTTCAGAGCGGGGGGGCTAGCGGGGAGCTGTTTTTT. It translates to CASSLQSGGASGELFF. Together with reference TRBV11-2 and TRBJ2-2, the CDR3 gives the full variable domain: EAGVAQSPRYKIIEKRQSVAFWCNPISGHATLYWYQQILGQGPKLLIQFQNNGVVDDSQLPKDRFSAERLKGVDSTLKIQPAKLEDSAVYLCASSLQSGGASGELFFGEGSRLTVL.

The chain carries TRBV7-8 and TRBJ2-7; TRBD1 aligns across 9 bases. With V trimmed by 1 base and J by 5 bases, 3 bases remained unmatched. This CDR3 is 14 amino acids long. Germline values: CDR1 SGHVS, CDR2 FQNEAQ. The CDR3 nucleotides read TGTGCCAGCAGCTTAGGGGACAGGGTGGACGAGCAGTACTTC. Its protein product is CASSLGDRVDEQYF.

The chain joins TRBV19 to TRBJ2-7; D perhaps matches TRBD1 (6 bases). The germline V gene has CDR1 LNHDA and CDR2 SQIVND (reference sequence). The CDR3 consists of 14 residues. V shed 3 bases and J shed 2 bases, with 11 bases lying between them. CDR3 coding DNA: TGTGCCAGTAGTATGACAGGATTCGCCTACGAGCAGTACTTC. Amino acids: CASSMTGFAYEQYF.

The rearrangement joins TRBV11-1 to TRBJ1-5; tentatively, D is TRBD1 (6 bases). Germline V gives CDR1 SGHAT, CDR2 FQDESV (reference sequence). CDR3 size: 15 residues. V gave up 11 bases and J gave up 4 bases, with 21 bases separating them. This CDR3 reads CASRQAERGNQPQHF. In nucleotides, the CDR3 is TGTGCCTCCAGGCAAGCTGAGAGGGGGAATCAGCCCCAGCATTTT.

V is TRBV19 and J is TRBJ2-3; 7 nucleotides agree with TRBD2. This CDR3 has 16 amino acids. The germline gives CDR1 LNHDA, CDR2 SQIVND (reference sequence). The junction had 14 bases not matched to a gene; V was cut back by 5 bases and J by 6 bases. CDR3 region: CASSGGLGGARDTQYF. CDR3 bases: TGTGCCAGTAGTGGGGGGTTGGGAGGGGCACGGGATACGCAGTATTTT.

This clone appeared once. V and J are TRBV25-1 and TRBJ1-2, with D tentatively TRBD1 (5 bases). This CDR3 is built from 13 residues. The V and J ends lost 8 bases and 4 bases respectively, with 14 bases between them. In germline, CDR1 is MGHDK, CDR2 SYGVNS. The DNA of the CDR3 is TGTGCCAGCCAAAGGGGAGGAACCTATGGCTACACCTTC. This codes for CASQRGGTYGYTF.

This sequence joins TRBV7-6 and TRBJ1-3; D not certain. The V gene's germline CDR1 is SGHVS and CDR2 FNYEAQ. V lost 2 bases to trimming and J lost 1 base, with 12 bases between them. The CDR3 length is 16 residues. CDR3: CASSLLYSHSGNTIYF. In DNA, the CDR3 is TGTGCCAGCAGCTTACTGTACAGCCATTCTGGAAACACCATATATTTT.

V gene TRBV30 combines with J gene TRBJ1-2, with 8 bases matching TRBD1. Germline lookup yields CDR1 GTSNPN and CDR2 SVGIG (reference sequence). The V and J ends lost 3 bases and 3 bases, in that order; junction bases with no gene match: 9. CDR3 length equals 15 residues. As DNA, the CDR3 is TGTGCCTGGAGGGTCACCGGGACAGGCTACTATGGCTACACCTTC. Its protein is CAWRVTGTGYYGYTF.

This rearrangement joins TRBV7-2 to TRBJ2-5, with D possibly matching TRBD2 (5 bases). Per germline, CDR1 SGHTA and CDR2 FQGNSA. This CDR3 contains 13 residues. V dropped 2 bases and J dropped 3 bases, with 7 bases sitting between them. CDR3 bases: TGTGCCAGCAGCTTAAAGGGAGAAGAGACCCAGTACTTC. Protein product: CASSLKGEETQYF.

This chain links TRBV30 with TRBJ2-1; 10 nucleotides match TRBD2. The CDR3 has 18 amino acids. Germline lookup yields CDR1 GTSNPN and CDR2 SVGIG (reference sequence). J lost 4 bases, V lost 1 base, and 13 bases had no gene match. CDR3 sequence reads: CAWSDQRGGHTYYNEQFF. CDR3 coding DNA: TGTGCCTGGAGTGACCAGCGGGGGGGGCATACCTATTACAATGAGCAGTTCTTC. Looking up the rest from reference TRBV30 and TRBJ2-1 gives the full variable domain: SQTIHQWPATLVQPVGSPLSLECTVEGTSNPNLYWYRQAAGRGLQLLFYSVGIGQISSEVPQNLSASRPQDRQFILSSKKLLLSDSGFYLCAWSDQRGGHTYYNEQFFGPGTRLTVL.

The chain couples TRBV18 to TRBJ1-1, with D hard to call. V was pared by 2 bases and J by 4 bases, with 14 bases between. CDR1 and CDR2 from the germline V gene are KGHSH and LQKENI. CDR3 length: 15 residues. The CDR3 loop is CASSPEGGWTTEAFF. The CDR3 region has the DNA TGTGCCAGCTCACCAGAAGGAGGTTGGACCACTGAAGCTTTCTTT.

The chain links TRBV3-1 (or the pseudogene TRBV3-2) to TRBJ1-2; perhaps TRBD1 as D (5 bases). Trimming removed 1 base at V and 7 bases at J, with 19 bases between. The CDR3 runs 16 residues. Looked up from germline, CDR1 is LGHDT and CDR2 is YNNKEL (reference sequence). Written as DNA, the CDR3 is TGTGCCAGCAGCCAAGTTTCTTCAGGGCGGGGAGGTGGCTACACCTTC. This encodes CASSQVSSGRGGGYTF.

This rearrangement joins TRBV18 to TRBJ1-3; 7 bases are a match to TRBD1. CDR3 length: 16 amino acids. Germline CDR1 and CDR2: KGHSH and LQKENI. V was pared by 2 bases and J by 0 bases, with 4 bases of the junction left unmatched. The CDR3 coding sequence is TGTGCCAGCTCACCATTGGGACAGTCCTCTGGAAACACCATATATTTT. The encoded protein is CASSPLGQSSGNTIYF.

This chain links TRBV5-1 with TRBJ2-1, with TRBD1 as a possible D gene (6 bases). Trimming took 2 bases from V and 7 from J, leaving 13 bases between them. Germline assignment: CDR1 SGHRS and CDR2 YFSETQ. There are 14 residues in the CDR3. The CDR3 DNA reads as TGCGCCAGCAGCTTACAGGGTTTTCGGAATGAGCAGTTCTTC. Translation: CASSLQGFRNEQFF.

V is TRBV6-2 or TRBV6-3 and J is TRBJ1-1, with 9 nucleotides matching TRBD1. This CDR3 is 17 amino acids long. J gave up 5 bases and V 0 bases, and 10 bases lay outside the gene matches. The germline gives CDR1 MNHEY, CDR2 SVGEGT. CDR3 coding DNA: TGTGCCAGCAGTTACTCCCGGACAGGGGCTGGCGGGACTGAAGCTTTCTTT. Protein: CASSYSRTGAGGTEAFF.